Listed below are T cell receptor beta chains from one sample, sequenced in a study of blood T cell repertoires in COVID-19. Data came from immunoSEQ multiplex PCR; TCRdb stores just in-frame clones and leaves some out. The table includes about 180,000 clones, around 88% detected once. Sequences were obtained from peripheral blood. The source is a woman between 25 and 40 years old with acute or convalescent COVID-19. CDR3s include the opening cysteine and the closing phenylalanine or tryptophan. A D gene is named only where the DNA matches it firmly. Size tells how often a clone was seen (once, few, many) or the class of an expanded clone, and some rows leave it out.

clone_size j_call d_call v_call cdr3_nt cdr3_aa
. TRBJ1-4 . TRBV7-6 TGTGCCAGCAGCCCACCTGGGGGACTAGAAAAACTGTTTTTT CASSPPGGLEKLFF
. TRBJ1-6 TRBD1 TRBV5-6 TGTGCCAGCAGCTCGAAGGGACAGGGGGTCGGTCTCCACTTT CASSSKGQGVGLHF
. TRBJ1-3 . TRBV4-1 TGCGCCAGCAGCCAACAGGGTTTAATGTTGGGGAACACCATATATTTT CASSQQGLMLGNTIYF
. TRBJ2-7 . TRBV15 TGTGCCACCAGCAGAGAAAGCGGCGACGAGCAGTACTTC CATSRESGDEQYF
. TRBJ1-6 TRBD1 TRBV20-1 TGCAGTGCTAGTTCCGGGACAGGGTACTCACCCCTCCACTTT CSASSGTGYSPLHF
. TRBJ2-1 TRBD2 TRBV28 TGTGCCAGCAGTTATACGGGAGGAAGGAATGAGCAGTTCTTC CASSYTGGRNEQFF
. TRBJ2-1 TRBD2 TRBV2 TGTGCCAGCTGCCCTAGCGGGAGTTACAATGAGCAGTTCTTC CASCPSGSYNEQFF
few TRBJ2-1 . TRBV19 TGTGCCAGTACCGGGGTCCGGGGGATCGGCAATGAGCAGTTCTTC CASTGVRGIGNEQFF
. TRBJ1-6 . TRBV6-5 TGTGCCAGCAGGGGGGGACCTGTTAATTCACCCCTCCACTTT CASRGGPVNSPLHF
. TRBJ2-2 . TRBV23-1 TGCGCCAGCCTCGGACGGGGCACCGGGGAGCTGTTTTTT CASLGRGTGELFF
once TRBJ2-1 TRBD2 TRBV5-4 TGTGCCAGCAGCTTGGGGGGGACTAGCGGGAGGTGGAATGAGCAGTTCTTC CASSLGGTSGRWNEQFF
. TRBJ1-5 . TRBV5-8 TGTGCCAGCAGCTTGTCCGTCAATCAGCCCCAGCATTTT CASSLSVNQPQHF
. TRBJ2-1 TRBD2 TRBV7-9 TGTGCCAGCAGCTTCGGACTAGCGGGAGGGCGGTATGAGCAGTTCTTC CASSFGLAGGRYEQFF
. TRBJ2-4 TRBD1 TRBV5-1 TGCGCCAGCAGCGCTAAGGGGGCGGACATTCAGTACTTC CASSAKGADIQYF
. TRBJ2-1 . TRBV14 TGTGCCAGCAGCCTTGTGCTATCCAATGAGCAGTTCTTC CASSLVLSNEQFF
few TRBJ2-1 . TRBV10-3 TGTGCCGCATCACCTCGGACGGAGGGGAATGAGCAGTTCTTC CAASPRTEGNEQFF